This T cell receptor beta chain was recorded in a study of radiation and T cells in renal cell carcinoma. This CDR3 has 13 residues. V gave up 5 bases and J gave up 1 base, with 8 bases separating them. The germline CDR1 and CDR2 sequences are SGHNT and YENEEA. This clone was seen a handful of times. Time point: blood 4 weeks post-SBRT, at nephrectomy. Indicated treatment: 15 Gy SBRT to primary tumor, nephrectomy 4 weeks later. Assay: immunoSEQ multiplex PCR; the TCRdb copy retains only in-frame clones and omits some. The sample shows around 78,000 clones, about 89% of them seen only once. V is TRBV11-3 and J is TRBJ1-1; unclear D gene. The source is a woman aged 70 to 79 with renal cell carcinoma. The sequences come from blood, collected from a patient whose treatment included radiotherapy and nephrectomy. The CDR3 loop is CASSGHRNTEAFF. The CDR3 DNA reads TGTGCCAGCAGCGGTCACAGGAACACTGAAGCTTTCTTT.